These T cell receptor beta chains were read from a single sample in a study of shared clonotypes between healthy human individuals. Clones were read by immunoSEQ multiplex PCR, and TCRdb kept only the in-frame ones, dropping some. Found here are fewer than 1.6 million clones, 98% of them singletons; the top ten hold about 0.4%. The source material was naive CD4+ T cells sorted from blood. Receptors originate from a man aged 30 to 39 in good health. CDR3s include the opening cysteine and the closing phenylalanine or tryptophan. A D gene is named only where the DNA matches it firmly. Clone size is stated in some rows and not others, as once, few, many or a class when expanded.

TRBD1	.	TRBV5-1	TRBJ1-1	CASSLVRTGSNTEAFF	TGCGCCAGCAGCTTGGTTCGGACAGGATCGAACACTGAAGCTTTCTTT
.	.	TRBV4-1	TRBJ2-1	CASSQDSLLAYNEQFF	TGCGCCAGCAGCCAAGATTCCCTCCTAGCCTACAATGAGCAGTTCTTC
.	once	TRBV28	TRBJ1-5	CASSLFGKSFYSNQPQHF	TGTGCCAGCAGTTTATTTGGGAAATCTTTTTACAGCAATCAGCCCCAGCATTTT
.	.	TRBV10-3	TRBJ2-7	CAISEAGTPLYEQYF	TGTGCCATCAGTGAGGCCGGGACCCCCCTCTACGAGCAGTACTTC
.	.	TRBV2	TRBJ2-1	CASRNYNEQFF	TGTGCCAGCCGAAATTACAATGAGCAGTTCTTC
.	.	TRBV7-2	TRBJ2-7	CASSLRQASEQYF	TGTGCCAGCAGCTTAAGACAGGCGTCCGAGCAGTACTTC
.	.	TRBV6-1	TRBJ1-3	CASSDASLAGNTIYF	TGTGCCAGCAGTGACGCCAGTCTGGCCGGAAACACCATATATTTT
TRBD1	.	TRBV25-1	TRBJ1-4	CASRSGTVVYEKLFF	TGTGCCAGCAGATCTGGGACAGTAGTTTATGAAAAACTGTTTTTT
TRBD2	.	TRBV7-2	TRBJ2-3	CASNLLSSREVTQYF	TGTGCCAGCAACCTTTTAAGTTCGCGGGAGGTTACGCAGTATTTT
.	few	TRBV6-5	TRBJ2-7	CASSNNYEQYF	TGTGCCAGCAGTAATAACTACGAGCAGTACTTC
TRBD1	.	TRBV19	TRBJ2-7	CASRPTGGRSYEQYF	TGTGCCAGTAGACCGACAGGGGGCAGATCCTACGAGCAGTACTTC
.	.	TRBV7-9	TRBJ1-2	CASSLPGLGAGYTF	TGTGCCAGCAGCTTACCCGGCCTAGGGGCTGGCTACACCTTC
.	.	TRBV4-3	TRBJ2-3	CASSLGEAGEQYF	TGCGCCAGCAGCCTGGGTGAAGCCGGAGAACAGTATTTT
.	.	TRBV27	TRBJ2-7	CASSLFLGHSYEQYF	TGTGCCAGCAGTTTATTTTTGGGTCACTCCTACGAGCAGTACTTC
.	once	TRBV7-2	TRBJ2-3	CASSPVGTSPYTDTQYF	TGTGCCAGCAGCCCCGTCGGGACCTCTCCTTACACAGATACGCAGTATTTT
.	.	TRBV18	TRBJ1-1	CASSEGPGTEAFF	TGTGCCAGCTCAGAGGGCCCGGGCACTGAAGCTTTCTTT
TRBD2	.	TRBV11-2	TRBJ2-2	CASSVPGLAVSGSTGELFF	TGTGCCAGCAGCGTCCCGGGACTAGCTGTTTCGGGGAGCACCGGGGAGCTGTTTTTT
TRBD1	.	TRBV11-1	TRBJ1-2	CASSRPTGDHYTF	TGTGCCAGCAGCCGGCCGACAGGGGATCACTACACCTTC
TRBD2	.	TRBV6-1	TRBJ2-3	CAGGRGTDTQYF	TGTGCTGGCGGGAGGGGCACAGATACGCAGTATTTT
.	.	TRBV19	TRBJ2-6	CASSSTGLGANVLTF	TGTGCCAGTAGCTCCACAGGGCTCGGGGCCAACGTCCTGACTTTC
TRBD2	once	TRBV29-1	TRBJ2-3	CRGGADTQYF	TGCAGGGGGGGGGCAGATACGCAGTATTTT
.	.	TRBV7-9	TRBJ2-1	CASSISTAVSYNEQFF	TGTGCCAGCAGCATCTCCACTGCGGTATCCTACAATGAGCAGTTCTTC
.	.	TRBV18	TRBJ2-1	CASSNGRGPYNEQFF	TGTGCCAGCTCAAACGGACGGGGTCCCTACAATGAGCAGTTCTTC
.	.	TRBV11-2	TRBJ2-5	CASSLFLGPRETQYF	TGTGCCAGCAGCCTCTTTTTAGGGCCCCGGGAGACCCAGTACTTC
TRBD1	.	TRBV27	TRBJ1-4	CASSSTGWGEKLFF	TGTGCCAGCAGTTCGACAGGGTGGGGGGAAAAACTGTTTTTT
.	.	TRBV6-5	TRBJ1-3	CASSRPGPGNTIYF	TGTGCCAGCAGCCGCCCGGGGCCTGGAAACACCATATATTTT
.	once	TRBV30	TRBJ2-5	CAWSTGRKTQYF	TGTGCCTGGAGTACAGGCAGGAAGACCCAGTACTTC
TRBD2	.	TRBV4-2	TRBJ2-1	CASSQDGASGYSYNEQFF	TGTGCCAGCAGCCAAGATGGGGCTAGCGGGTACTCCTACAATGAGCAGTTCTTC
TRBD2	.	TRBV6-5	TRBJ2-7	CASSYLAGGYEQYF	TGTGCCAGCAGTTACTTAGCGGGAGGATACGAGCAGTACTTC